One and the same sample provided the 30 T cell receptor beta chains below, sequenced in a study of T-cell reconstitution after alpha-beta-depleted transplantation in children. Preparation of the TCRbeta library was carried out with unique molecular identifiers. TCRdb passed the PCR reads through MiXCR, listing each CDR3 protein once. The table lists some 200,000 distinct CDR3 sequences, over 9.5% of them singletons. Sequencing used PBMCs from the stem cell graft donor, obtained from the stem cell graft. These receptors were obtained from a human donor who donated a stem cell graft to a child with SCID.

There are many counts of this clonotype. The chain combines TRBV27 with TRBJ2-7, with TRBD1 identical over 9 bases. This CDR3 comprises 14 residues. The V segment lost 6 bases and the J segment 1 base; nucleotides outside the gene matches: 4. Germline CDR1 is MNHEY and CDR2 is SMNVEV (reference sequence). The CDR3 DNA sequence: TGTGCCAGCAGCAGACAGGGGGGATCCTACGAGCAGTACTTC. This codes for CASSRQGGSYEQYF.

This clonotype was seen at least ten times. Lacking the conserved final phenylalanine or tryptophan, this CDR3 likely reflects a read error. The limits of the CDR3 on the DNA are not certain, so only TCRdb's listed CDR3 is given. The CDR3 region is CASSLIGHYE. This rearrangement joins TRBV5-5 to TRBJ1-2. The CDR3 numbers 10 amino acids, ends counted. The V gene's germline CDR1 is SGHKS and CDR2 YYEKEE (reference sequence).

Many counts were recorded for this clonotype. J is TRBJ2-1 and V is TRBV9; TRBD2 is a possible D gene (7 bases). This CDR3 region has 15 residues. Germline-derived CDR1 and CDR2 are SGDLS and YYNGEE. V lost 0 bases and J lost 6, with 13 bases in between. CDR3: CASSVVGGGANEQFF. CDR3 nucleotide sequence: TGTGCCAGCAGCGTAGTGGGAGGGGGTGCCAATGAGCAGTTCTTC. Variable domain in full (rest from reference TRBV9 and TRBJ2-1): DSGVTQTPKHLITATGQRVTLRCSPRSGDLSVYWYQQSLDQGLQFLIQYYNGEERAKGNILERFSAQQFPDLHSELNLSSLELGDSALYFCASSVVGGGANEQFFGPGTRLTVL.

In its sample, this clonotype was seen a few times. The chain recombines TRBV7-9 with TRBJ2-7, with D possibly TRBD1 on 6 matching bases. The germline V gene has CDR1 SEHNR and CDR2 FQNEAQ (reference sequence). Trimming removed 11 bases from V and 2 bases from J, with 19 bases in between. The CDR3 runs 14 residues. Written as DNA, the CDR3 is TGTGCCGGCGGGCAGGACAGAAGACCCTACGAGCAGTACTTC. Translation gives CAGGQDRRPYEQYF.

There are many counts of this clonotype. The rearrangement uses TRBV7-3 and TRBJ2-1, with D perhaps TRBD2 (5 bases). The V end was cut by 1 base, the J end by 1 base, with 11 bases between. Germline CDR1 is SGHTA and CDR2 is FQGTGA. This CDR3 is 16 amino acids long. The CDR3 DNA reads as TGTGCCAGCAGCTTAATGGCGGGCCCTTCCTACAATGAGCAGTTCTTC. Residues: CASSLMAGPSYNEQFF.

This clonotype was seen repeatedly, ten times or more. The gene calls are TRBV5-6 and TRBJ1-1; the D is unclear. The CDR3 length is 15 residues. V was trimmed by 7 bases and J by 1 base, leaving 17 bases between them. The germline gives CDR1 SGHDT, CDR2 YYEEEE. The CDR3 sequence: CASSAPGASNTEAFF. The CDR3 coding sequence is TGTGCCAGCTCGGCCCCGGGAGCATCGAACACTGAAGCTTTCTTT.

This clonotype was picked up many times. V and J are TRBV5-5 and TRBJ2-3; D uncertain. Germline CDR1 is SGHKS and CDR2 is YYEKEE (reference sequence). V lost 3 bases to trimming and J lost 1 base, with 12 bases between them. This CDR3 contains 15 residues. Here the CDR3 DNA reads TGTGCCAGCAGCTCCCCGGCTTTGGGCACAGATACGCAGTATTTT. Translating it yields CASSSPALGTDTQYF. Using reference TRBV5-5 and TRBJ2-3 for the parts outside the CDR3, the full variable domain is DAGVTQSPTHLIKTRGQQVTLRCSPISGHKSVSWYQQVLGQGPQFIFQYYEKEERGRGNFPDRFSARQFPNYSSELNVNALLLGDSALYLCASSSPALGTDTQYFGPGTRLTVL.

This clonotype has ten or more counts. The chain links TRBV28 to TRBJ2-2; weak D call: TRBD1 (5 bases). Germline V gene sequence: CDR1 MDHEN, CDR2 SYDVKM. Trimming left V 6 bases short and J 4 bases short, with 12 bases between. There are 14 residues in the CDR3. CDR3 loop: CASSPPRVTGELFF. CDR3 coding DNA: TGTGCCAGCAGCCCCCCCAGGGTCACCGGGGAGCTGTTTTTT.

The V gene is TRBV30, the J gene TRBJ2-7; possible D gene TRBD2, 6 bases. V lost 4 bases, J lost 3 bases, and 13 bases lay in between. Germline CDR1 GTSNPN, CDR2 SVGIG (reference sequence). This CDR3 contains 13 residues. CDR3 loop: CAWTAGPSYEQYF. Written as DNA, the CDR3 is TGTGCCTGGACGGCGGGACCCAGCTACGAGCAGTACTTC.

This clonotype was seen ten or more times. This chain joins TRBV5-6 and TRBJ2-5; no clear D. The length of the CDR3 is 13 residues. Germline V CDR1 and CDR2: SGHDT, YYEEEE. Trimming pared 1 base from V and 5 bases from J, leaving 9 bases between. CDR3 sequence (DNA): TGTGCCAGCAGCTTGTCAGGCACCGAGACCCAGTACTTC. Translating gives CASSLSGTETQYF. The variable domain in full, completed from reference TRBV5-6 and TRBJ2-5, reads DAGVTQSPTHLIKTRGQQVTLRCSPKSGHDTVSWYQQALGQGPQFIFQYYEEEERQRGNFPDRFSGHQFPNYSSELNVNALLLGDSALYLCASSLSGTETQYFGPGTRLLVL.

This clonotype occurred many times. This chain links TRBV27 with TRBJ1-2, with 8 bases aligning to TRBD1. The CDR3 extends over 16 amino acids. After removal of 3 bases from V and 4 bases from J, the junction contained 10 bases not matched to a gene. The germline V gene encodes CDR1 MNHEY and CDR2 SMNVEV (reference sequence). CDR3 bases: TGTGCCAGCAGTTTCTCCGGTCTTGGGACAGGCTATGGCTACACCTTC. Residues: CASSFSGLGTGYGYTF.

There are many counts of this clonotype. The chain employs TRBV10-3 and TRBJ2-5; 7 bases agree with TRBD1. Trimming removed 4 bases from V and 1 base from J; junction bases left unmatched: 9. Germline V gene data show CDR1 as ENHRY and CDR2 as SYGVKD. The CDR3 runs to 16 residues. CDR3 sequence (DNA): TGTGCCATCAGTGCTTCAGGGGGACCCCCCCAAGAGACCCAGTACTTC. Amino acids: CAISASGGPPQETQYF.

This clonotype occurred many times. The rearrangement joins TRBV6-1 to TRBJ2-7; 14 nucleotides agree with TRBD2. Trimming cost V 6 bases and J 7 bases; bases outside gene matches: 8. The length of the CDR3 is 15 residues. Germline CDR1 reads MNHNS; CDR2 reads SASEGT. The CDR3 DNA sequence: TGTGCCAGCAGGACGGGACTAGCGGGGGCAGAAGAGCAGTACTTC. It codes for CASRTGLAGAEEQYF.

This clonotype was seen many times. The chain links TRBV6-1 to TRBJ1-6, with D possibly being TRBD1 (6 bases). Germline CDR1 reads MNHNS; CDR2 reads SASEGT. V shed 7 bases and J shed 5 bases, with 24 bases lying between them. This CDR3 is 18 amino acids long. The CDR3, as DNA: TGTGCCAGCATGGACAGAACCTCCTCAACGGTTAATAATTCACCCCTCCACTTT. Its protein product is CASMDRTSSTVNNSPLHF.

This clonotype was recorded at least ten times. This chain uses TRBV20-1 with TRBJ1-2; D possibly corresponds to TRBD1 (5 bases). The CDR3 has 11 residues. Germline V gene data show CDR1 as DFQATT and CDR2 as SNEGSKA (reference sequence). This CDR3 reads CSWGDFYGYTF. The CDR3 nucleotides read TGCAGCTGGGGGGACTTCTATGGCTACACCTTC.

This clonotype was picked up many times. The CDR3 DNA reads as TGTGCCAGCAGCTTCACAGGGGTAGGGGAAAAACTGTTTTTT. This sequence encodes CASSFTGVGEKLFF. The V call is TRBV7-2, the J call TRBJ1-4; 7 bases are shared with TRBD1. After removal of 3 bases from V and 8 bases from J, the junction contained 6 bases not matched to a gene. This CDR3 is built from 14 residues. Germline CDR1 SGHTA, CDR2 FQGNSA.

This clonotype was detected ten times or more. V is TRBV20-1 and J is TRBJ2-7, with 8 bases identical to TRBD2. Germline trimming cut 6 bases from V and 6 bases from J; bases unmatched to any gene: 7. Germline loops: CDR1 DFQATT, CDR2 SNEGSKA (reference sequence). CDR3 size: 12 residues. In nucleotides, the CDR3 is TGCAGTGCAGGGGGGACTAGAGGCGAGCAGTACTTC. Translation: CSAGGTRGEQYF.

This clonotype was seen repeatedly, ten times or more. The V call is TRBV20-1, the J call TRBJ2-4, with TRBD2 identical over 9 bases. The CDR3 is 16 residues long. Germline V gives CDR1 DFQATT, CDR2 SNEGSKA (reference sequence). V lost 4 bases and J lost 5; bases outside the gene matches: 12. The CDR3 loop reads CSATGLAGSSENIQYF. CDR3 nucleotide sequence: TGCAGTGCTACCGGTCTAGCGGGGAGTTCTGAAAACATTCAGTACTTC.

This clonotype was recorded many times. The chain has TRBV7-2 and TRBJ1-5; D is uncertain. The CDR3 consists of 13 residues. With 1 base removed from V and 5 bases from J, the gap between germline ends came to 6 bases. Germline V gene data show CDR1 as SGHTA and CDR2 as FQGNSA. CDR3 coding DNA: TGTGCCAGCAGCTTAGTCCAGGATCAGCCCCAGCATTTT. Translated: CASSLVQDQPQHF.

This clonotype was observed at least ten times. This chain uses TRBV25-1 with TRBJ1-2; D uncertain. Between the trimmed V and J ends, which lost 6 bases and 5 bases, there was a span of 13 bases. CDR3 length: 13 amino acids. CDR1 and CDR2 from the germline V gene are MGHDK and SYGVNS. CDR3 loop: CASRSSPGYGYTF. The CDR3 DNA follows: TGTGCCAGCAGGTCCTCCCCTGGGTATGGCTACACCTTC.

The CDR3 coding sequence is TGTGCCAGCGCGAGCGGGGGCCGGAGTGAGCAGTTCTTC. Translated: CASASGGRSEQFF. The chain couples TRBV2 to TRBJ2-1; 8 bases are shared with TRBD2. The V gene's germline CDR1 is SNHLY and CDR2 FYNNEI. There are 13 residues in the CDR3. Losses at the gene ends were 8 bases for V and 9 bases for J; bases not matched to a gene: 9.

As concerns this clonotype: This could be a read error, since a much larger clone is one nucleotide away. The chain has TRBV7-9 and TRBJ2-2, with D hard to call. The CDR3 loop spans 13 amino acids. Trimming left V 0 bases short and J 12 bases short, with 11 bases between. Germline V gene sequence: CDR1 SEHNR, CDR2 FQNEAQ (reference sequence). The CDR3 sequence is CASSLATDEKLFF. The CDR3 DNA follows: TGTGCCAGCAGCTTAGCGACCGACGAGAAGCTGTTTTTT.

This clonotype was seen many times. This rearrangement joins TRBV5-1 to TRBJ1-6; D ambiguous. This CDR3 comprises 18 residues. The V gene lost 4 bases and the J gene lost 0 bases, with 17 bases spanning the gap. Germline V gene sequence: CDR1 SGHRS, CDR2 YFSETQ. CDR3 sequence reads: CASSNARGPSSYNSPLHF. In nucleotides, the CDR3 is TGCGCCAGCAGCAACGCTCGTGGCCCATCCTCCTATAATTCACCCCTCCACTTT.

This clonotype was observed many times. CDR3 region: CASSPSNQPQHF. CDR3 in DNA: TGTGCCAGCAGCCCATCCAATCAGCCCCAGCATTTT. The chain recombines TRBV27 with TRBJ1-5; no definite D call. Trimming shortened V by 6 bases and J by 3 bases, and 6 bases separated the two germline ends. Germline V lookup: CDR1 MNHEY, CDR2 SMNVEV (reference sequence). The CDR3 has 12 amino acids.

The chain couples TRBV5-1 to TRBJ2-7; D gene ambiguous. CDR1 is SGHRS and CDR2 is YFSETQ in the germline V gene. V lost 1 base and J 0 bases, leaving 8 bases between the germline ends. This CDR3 is built from 14 residues. CDR3 in DNA: TGCGCCAGCAGCTTGAAAGGCAGCTCCTACGAGCAGTACTTC. This gives the protein CASSLKGSSYEQYF.

This clonotype was recorded at least ten times. The rearrangement joins TRBV5-1 to TRBJ2-7, with unresolved D. Trimming removed 0 bases at V and 1 base at J, with 8 bases between. The CDR3 loop spans 14 amino acids. Germline CDR1 and CDR2: SGHRS and YFSETQ. The CDR3 bases are TGCGCCAGCAGCTTGGCTACAGCGTCCTACGAGCAGTACTTC. This sequence encodes CASSLATASYEQYF.

This clonotype has at least ten counts. The J gene is TRBJ2-2, the V gene TRBV20-1; D might be TRBD2 (6 bases). CDR3 length: 16 amino acids. The germline gives CDR1 DFQATT, CDR2 SNEGSKA (reference sequence). Trimming removed 0 bases at V and 4 bases at J, with 15 bases between. For the CDR3, the DNA is TGCAGTGCTAGAGATCGCGCGGGGATAGGCACCGGGGAGCTGTTTTTT. Residues: CSARDRAGIGTGELFF.

Many counts were recorded for this clonotype. This chain uses TRBV5-1 with TRBJ2-2, with 8 bases matching TRBD2. Trimming at V came to 6 bases and at J to 1 base, leaving 5 bases not matched to a gene. In germline, CDR1 is SGHRS, CDR2 YFSETQ. The CDR3 loop spans 15 amino acids. CDR3 nucleotide sequence: TGCGCCAGCAACGAGCTAGCGGGGAACACCGGGGAGCTGTTTTTT. This codes for CASNELAGNTGELFF.

This clonotype was seen ten or more times. V and J are TRBV20-1 and TRBJ2-3; 8 bases align to TRBD2. The germline CDR1 and CDR2 sequences are DFQATT and SNEGSKA (reference sequence). Trimming took 4 bases from V and 2 from J; bases not matched to a gene: 5. The CDR3 contains 14 residues. CDR3 nucleotide sequence: TGCAGTGCTATGCGGGGGGCCCTCACAGATACGCAGTATTTT. Translated: CSAMRGALTDTQYF.

This clonotype has a handful of counts. This chain links TRBV28 with TRBJ2-1, with 10 bases identical to TRBD2. Germline-derived CDR1 and CDR2 are MDHEN and SYDVKM. The CDR3 loop spans 16 amino acids. V shed 2 bases and J 9 bases; nucleotides not matched to a gene: 10. The CDR3 loop reads CASSLSSGGTPGEQFF. Written as DNA, the CDR3 is TGTGCCAGCAGTTTAAGTAGCGGGGGGACCCCGGGTGAGCAGTTCTTC.